The table lists the clone carrying this T cell receptor beta chain with a few counts. Its antigen is unidentified. The sample originates from a study of CD8 T cells in ankylosing spondylitis. General study results and limits: Reportedly, disease-linked clones are significantly enriched in ankylosing spondylitis patients' matched synovial fluid. With a CD8+ phenotype, disease-linked clones were relatively rare in peripheral blood. A TCR beta motif made of about eight highly homologous variants seemed typical of ankylosing spondylitis blood.

V dropped 5 bases and J dropped 3 bases, with 13 bases sitting between them. Germline values: CDR1 DFQATT, CDR2 SNEGSKA (reference sequence). The CDR3 runs to 13 residues. A single record per CDR3 protein comes from TCRdb applying MiXCR to the 5' RACE reads. The sample consists of hundreds of thousands of distinct CDR3 sequences, about an eighth of them appearing once. Sample: blood, either unsorted or a sorted T cell fraction (not recorded which). This chain connects TRBV20-1 to TRBJ1-1, with D unresolved. This clonotype originated in a male donor with ankylosing spondylitis. The CDR3 sequence: CSAGSGLYTEAFF. The CDR3 nucleotides read TGCAGTGCTGGATCAGGACTTTACACTGAAGCTTTCTTT.